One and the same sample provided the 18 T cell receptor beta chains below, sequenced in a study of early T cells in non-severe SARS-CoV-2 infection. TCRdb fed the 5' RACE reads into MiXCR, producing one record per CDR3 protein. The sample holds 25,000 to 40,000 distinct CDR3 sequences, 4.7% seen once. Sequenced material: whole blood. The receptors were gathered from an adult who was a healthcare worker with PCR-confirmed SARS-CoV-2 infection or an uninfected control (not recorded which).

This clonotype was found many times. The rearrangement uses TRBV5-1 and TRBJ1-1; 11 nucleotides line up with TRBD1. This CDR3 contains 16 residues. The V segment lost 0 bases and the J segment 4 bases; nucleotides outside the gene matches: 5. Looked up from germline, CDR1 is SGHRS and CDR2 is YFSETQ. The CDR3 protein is CASSLGGQGAVTEAFF. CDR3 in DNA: TGCGCCAGCAGCTTGGGTGGACAGGGGGCTGTCACTGAAGCTTTCTTT.

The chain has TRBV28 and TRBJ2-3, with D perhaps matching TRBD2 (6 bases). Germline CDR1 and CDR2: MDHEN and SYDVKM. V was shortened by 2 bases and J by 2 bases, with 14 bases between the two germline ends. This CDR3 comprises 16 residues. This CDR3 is CASSLPRGAYTDTQYF. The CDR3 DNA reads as TGTGCCAGCAGTTTACCCCGCGGGGCCTACACAGATACGCAGTATTTT.

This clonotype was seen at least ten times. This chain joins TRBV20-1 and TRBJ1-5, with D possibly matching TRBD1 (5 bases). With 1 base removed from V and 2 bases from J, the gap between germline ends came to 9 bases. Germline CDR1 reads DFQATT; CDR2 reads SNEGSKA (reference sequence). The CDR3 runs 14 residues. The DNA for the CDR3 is TGCAGTGCTAGAGTGGGACGAGGCAATCAGCCCCAGCATTTT. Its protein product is CSARVGRGNQPQHF.

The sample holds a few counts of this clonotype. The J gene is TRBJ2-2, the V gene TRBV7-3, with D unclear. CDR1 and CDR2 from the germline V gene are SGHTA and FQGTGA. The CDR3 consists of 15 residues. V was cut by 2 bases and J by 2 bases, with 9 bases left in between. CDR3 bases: TGTGCCAGCAGCTTAGCGGCAGCCAACACCGGGGAGCTGTTTTTT. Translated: CASSLAAANTGELFF.

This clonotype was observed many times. CDR3 protein: CASSLTGGATGELFF. The CDR3 nucleotides are TGTGCCAGCAGCCTCACAGGGGGTGCAACCGGGGAGCTGTTTTTT. V gene TRBV7-3 combines with J gene TRBJ2-2, with TRBD1 matching 8 bases. V lost 5 bases to trimming and J lost 5 bases; unmatched junction nucleotides: 7. Germline V lookup: CDR1 SGHTA, CDR2 FQGTGA. This CDR3 spans 15 amino acids.

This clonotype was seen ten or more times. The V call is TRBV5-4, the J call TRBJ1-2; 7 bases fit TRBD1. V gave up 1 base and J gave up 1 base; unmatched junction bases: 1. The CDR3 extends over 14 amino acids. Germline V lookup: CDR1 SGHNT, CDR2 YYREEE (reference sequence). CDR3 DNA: TGTGCCAGCAGCTTGCAGGGGGTTAACTATGGCTACACCTTC. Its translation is CASSLQGVNYGYTF.

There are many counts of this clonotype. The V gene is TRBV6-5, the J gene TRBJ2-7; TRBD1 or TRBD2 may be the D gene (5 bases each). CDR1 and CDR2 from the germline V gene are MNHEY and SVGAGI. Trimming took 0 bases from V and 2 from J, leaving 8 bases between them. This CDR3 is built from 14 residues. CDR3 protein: CASSYSRGAYEQYF. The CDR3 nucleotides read TGTGCCAGCAGTTACTCGAGGGGCGCCTACGAGCAGTACTTC.

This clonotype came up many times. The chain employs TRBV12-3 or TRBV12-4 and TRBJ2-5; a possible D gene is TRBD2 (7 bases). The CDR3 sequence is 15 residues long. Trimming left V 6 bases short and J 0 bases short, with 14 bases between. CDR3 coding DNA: TGTGCCAGCAGCTTACGCGGGGGCGACCAAGAGACCCAGTACTTC. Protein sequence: CASSLRGGDQETQYF.

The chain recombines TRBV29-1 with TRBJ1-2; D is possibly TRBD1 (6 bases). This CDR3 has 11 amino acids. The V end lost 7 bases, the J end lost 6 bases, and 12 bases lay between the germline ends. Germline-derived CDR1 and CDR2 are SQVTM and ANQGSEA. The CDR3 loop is CSGRGGDGYTF. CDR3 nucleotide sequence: TGCAGCGGCAGGGGTGGAGATGGCTACACCTTC.

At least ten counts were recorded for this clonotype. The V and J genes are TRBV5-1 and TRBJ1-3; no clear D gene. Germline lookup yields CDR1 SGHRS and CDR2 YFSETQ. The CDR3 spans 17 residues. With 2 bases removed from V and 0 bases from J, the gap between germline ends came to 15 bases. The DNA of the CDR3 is TGCGCCAGCAGCTTCGAAGGGATCGTAAACTCTGGAAACACCATATATTTT. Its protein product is CASSFEGIVNSGNTIYF.

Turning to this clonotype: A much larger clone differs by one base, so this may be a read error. The CDR3, as DNA: TGTGCCAACAGCGTAGCGGGTCAGAATTACAATGAGCAGTTCTTC. Its protein is CANSVAGQNYNEQFF. The V call is TRBV9, the J call TRBJ2-1, with 7 bases identical to TRBD2. In germline, CDR1 is SGDLS, CDR2 YYNGEE. This CDR3 has 15 amino acids.

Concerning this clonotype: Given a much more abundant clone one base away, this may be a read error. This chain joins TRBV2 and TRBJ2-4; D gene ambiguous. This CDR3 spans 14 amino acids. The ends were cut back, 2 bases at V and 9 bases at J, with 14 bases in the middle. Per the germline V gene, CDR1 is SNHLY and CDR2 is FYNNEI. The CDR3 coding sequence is TGTGCCAGCAGTGAAATGGGCTCTTTGAGCATTCAGTACTTC. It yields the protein CASSEMGSLSIQYF.

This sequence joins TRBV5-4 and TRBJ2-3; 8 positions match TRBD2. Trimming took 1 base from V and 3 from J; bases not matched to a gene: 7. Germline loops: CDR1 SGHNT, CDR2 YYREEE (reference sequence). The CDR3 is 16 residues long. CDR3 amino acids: CASSLTVGGATDTQYF. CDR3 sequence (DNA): TGTGCCAGCAGCTTGACAGTCGGGGGGGCTACAGATACGCAGTATTTT.

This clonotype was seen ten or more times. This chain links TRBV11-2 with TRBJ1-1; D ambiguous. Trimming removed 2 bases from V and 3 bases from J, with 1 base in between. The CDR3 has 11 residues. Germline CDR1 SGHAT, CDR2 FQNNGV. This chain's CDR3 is CASSLYTEAFF. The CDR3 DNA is TGTGCCAGCAGCTTATACACTGAAGCTTTCTTT. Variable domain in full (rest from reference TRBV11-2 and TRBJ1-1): EAGVAQSPRYKIIEKRQSVAFWCNPISGHATLYWYQQILGQGPKLLIQFQNNGVVDDSQLPKDRFSAERLKGVDSTLKIQPAKLEDSAVYLCASSLYTEAFFGQGTRLTVV.

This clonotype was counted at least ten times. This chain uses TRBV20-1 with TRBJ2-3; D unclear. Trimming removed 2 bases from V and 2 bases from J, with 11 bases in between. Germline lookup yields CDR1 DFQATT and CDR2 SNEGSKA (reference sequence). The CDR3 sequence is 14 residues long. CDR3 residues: CSARPTSYTDTQYF. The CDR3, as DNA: TGCAGTGCTAGACCAACGAGCTACACAGATACGCAGTATTTT.

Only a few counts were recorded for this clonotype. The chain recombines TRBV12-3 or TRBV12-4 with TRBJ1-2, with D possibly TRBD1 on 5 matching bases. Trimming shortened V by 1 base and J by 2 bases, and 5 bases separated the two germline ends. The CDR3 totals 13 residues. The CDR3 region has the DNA TGTGCCAGCAGTTTAGGGGACAACTATGGCTACACCTTC. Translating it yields CASSLGDNYGYTF.

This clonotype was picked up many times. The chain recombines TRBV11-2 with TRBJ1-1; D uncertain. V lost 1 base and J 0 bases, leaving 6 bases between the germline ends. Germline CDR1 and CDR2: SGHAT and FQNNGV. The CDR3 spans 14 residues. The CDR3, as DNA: TGTGCCAGCAGCTTAGGGGCATTGAACACTGAAGCTTTCTTT. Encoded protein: CASSLGALNTEAFF.

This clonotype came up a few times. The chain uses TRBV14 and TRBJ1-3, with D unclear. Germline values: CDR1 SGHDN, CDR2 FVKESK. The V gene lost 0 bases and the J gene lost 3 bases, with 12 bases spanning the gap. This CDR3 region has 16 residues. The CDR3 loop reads CASSQDGLYGGNTIYF. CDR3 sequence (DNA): TGTGCCAGCAGCCAAGACGGGTTGTACGGTGGAAACACCATATATTTT.